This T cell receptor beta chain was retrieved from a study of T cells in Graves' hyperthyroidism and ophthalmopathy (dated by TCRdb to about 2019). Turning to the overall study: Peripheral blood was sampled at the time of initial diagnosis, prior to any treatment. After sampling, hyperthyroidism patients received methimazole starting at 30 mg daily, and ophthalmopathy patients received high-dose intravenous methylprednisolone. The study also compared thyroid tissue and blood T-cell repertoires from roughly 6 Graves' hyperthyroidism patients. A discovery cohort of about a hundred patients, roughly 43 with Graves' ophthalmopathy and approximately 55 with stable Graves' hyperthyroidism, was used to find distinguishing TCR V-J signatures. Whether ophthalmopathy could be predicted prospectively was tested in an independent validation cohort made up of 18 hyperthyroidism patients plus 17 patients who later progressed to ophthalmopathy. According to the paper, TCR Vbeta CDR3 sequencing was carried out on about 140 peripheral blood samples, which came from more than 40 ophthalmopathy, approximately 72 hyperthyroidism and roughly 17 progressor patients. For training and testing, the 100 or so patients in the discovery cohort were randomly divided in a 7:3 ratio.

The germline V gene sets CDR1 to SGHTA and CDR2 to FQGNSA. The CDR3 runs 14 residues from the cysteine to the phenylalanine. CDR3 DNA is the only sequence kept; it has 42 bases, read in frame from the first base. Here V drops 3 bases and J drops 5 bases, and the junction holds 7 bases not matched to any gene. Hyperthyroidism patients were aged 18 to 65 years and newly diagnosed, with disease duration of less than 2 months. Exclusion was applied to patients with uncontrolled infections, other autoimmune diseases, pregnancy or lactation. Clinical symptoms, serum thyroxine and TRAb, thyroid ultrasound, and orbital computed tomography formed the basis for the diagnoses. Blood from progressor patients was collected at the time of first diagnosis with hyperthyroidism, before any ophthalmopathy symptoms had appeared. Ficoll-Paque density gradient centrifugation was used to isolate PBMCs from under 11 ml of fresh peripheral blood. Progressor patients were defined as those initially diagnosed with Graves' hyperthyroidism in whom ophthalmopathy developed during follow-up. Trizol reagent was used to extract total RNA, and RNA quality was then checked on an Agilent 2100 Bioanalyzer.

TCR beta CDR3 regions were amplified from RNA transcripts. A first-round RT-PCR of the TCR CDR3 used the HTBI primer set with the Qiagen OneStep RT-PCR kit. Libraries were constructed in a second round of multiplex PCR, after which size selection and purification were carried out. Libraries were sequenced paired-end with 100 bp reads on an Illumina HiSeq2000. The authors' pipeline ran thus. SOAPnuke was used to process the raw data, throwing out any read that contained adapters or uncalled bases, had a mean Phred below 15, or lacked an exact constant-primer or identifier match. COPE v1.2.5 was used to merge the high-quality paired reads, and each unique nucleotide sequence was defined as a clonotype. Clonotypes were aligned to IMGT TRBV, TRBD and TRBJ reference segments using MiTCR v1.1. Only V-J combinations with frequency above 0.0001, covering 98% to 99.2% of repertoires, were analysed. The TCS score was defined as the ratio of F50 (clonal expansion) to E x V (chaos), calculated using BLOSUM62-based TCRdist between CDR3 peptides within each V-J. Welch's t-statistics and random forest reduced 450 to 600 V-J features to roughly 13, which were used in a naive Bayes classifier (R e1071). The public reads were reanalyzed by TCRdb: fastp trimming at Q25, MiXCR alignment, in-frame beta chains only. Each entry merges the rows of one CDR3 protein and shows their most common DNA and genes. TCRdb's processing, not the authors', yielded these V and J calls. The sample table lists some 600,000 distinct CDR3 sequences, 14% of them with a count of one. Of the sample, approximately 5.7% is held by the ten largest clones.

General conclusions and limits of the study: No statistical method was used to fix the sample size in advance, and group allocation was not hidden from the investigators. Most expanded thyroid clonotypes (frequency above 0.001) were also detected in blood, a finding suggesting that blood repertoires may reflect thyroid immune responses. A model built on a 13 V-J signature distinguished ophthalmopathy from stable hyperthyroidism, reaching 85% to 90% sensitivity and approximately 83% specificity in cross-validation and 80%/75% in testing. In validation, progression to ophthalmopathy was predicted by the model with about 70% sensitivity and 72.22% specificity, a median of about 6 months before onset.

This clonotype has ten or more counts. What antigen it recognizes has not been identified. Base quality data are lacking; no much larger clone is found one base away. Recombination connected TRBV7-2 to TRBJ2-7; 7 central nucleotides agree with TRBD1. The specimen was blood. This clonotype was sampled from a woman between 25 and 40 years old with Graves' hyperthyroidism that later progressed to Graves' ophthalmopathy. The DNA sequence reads TGTGCCAGCAGCTTTGTAGGGGGCGGCCACGAGCAGTACTTC. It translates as CASSFVGGGHEQYF.